This TCR beta chain was recorded in a study of CD8 T cells in Susac syndrome. This CDR3 comprises 15 residues. Germline V gives CDR1 MNHEY, CDR2 SMNVEV (reference sequence). J lost 6 bases, V lost 4 bases, and 6 bases had no gene match. It was negative isolation that provided the CD8+ and CD4+ T cells, whereas TEMRA cells were enriched by FACS. With random hexamers, 0.5 to 1 ug RNA was reverse transcribed. Each CDR3 protein is one row after TCRdb ran MiXCR on the immunoSEQ multiplex PCR reads. The sample records around 170,000 distinct CDR3 sequences, 85% to 95% being singletons. This TCR came from a human donor with multiple sclerosis. J is TRBJ1-6 and V is TRBV27, with 7 bases lining up with TRBD1. Specimen: CD8+ T cells from PBMCs. The CDR3 reads CASSSRGAVNSPLHF. CDR3 nucleotides: TGTGCCAGCAGTTCCAGGGGGGCGGTTAATTCACCCCTCCACTTT.